A single T cell receptor beta chain is shown here with its context. Antigen unknown. This CDR3 has 15 amino acids. Trimming shortened V by 0 bases and J by 0 bases, and 10 bases separated the two germline ends. Germline CDR1 and CDR2: SGHRS and YFSETQ. The data are from a study of shared clonotypes between healthy human individuals. Broader study findings: Sharing across four donors was highest in naive CD4 (roughly 5%) and lowest in memory CD8 (approximately 0.4%).

Several immunoSEQ plates received, in even portions, the genomic DNA of each subset. Only in-frame clones appear in the TCRdb table, and some are missing; sequencing was by immunoSEQ multiplex PCR. This table holds about 2 million clones, 85% to 95% found once. The donors, healthy adults who were HIV-negative, had experienced no recent acute infections or vaccinations. The donors were all Caucasian adults (living in Nashville, Tennessee). Sequencing was done on a sample of naive CD4+ T cells sorted from blood. As to subset: CD45RA+ positively selected. The TCR originated in a man aged 18-30 years in good health. This rearrangement joins TRBV5-1 to TRBJ2-7, with unresolved D. This CDR3 is CASSLGAESSYEQYF. The CDR3 DNA follows: TGCGCCAGCAGCTTGGGTGCAGAGAGCTCCTACGAGCAGTACTTC.